The 22 T cell receptor beta chains below come from one sample, sequenced in a study of T cells in localized non-small cell lung cancer. This table comes from immunoSEQ multiplex PCR, and its TCRdb copy is limited to in-frame clones, with some not included. In the table there are approximately 30,000 clones, 78% of which are singletons. The material sequenced was peripheral blood, taken before any cancer treatment. The origin of the receptors is a male donor older than 55 with stage II squamous cell lung carcinoma.

This clone was counted only a few times. J is TRBJ2-5 and V is TRBV11-3; D is ambiguous. Per the germline V gene, CDR1 is SGHNT and CDR2 is YENEEA. The CDR3 is 11 amino acids. Trimming shortened V by 4 bases and J by 11 bases, and 11 bases separated the two germline ends. The CDR3 region is CASSYSTDQYF. The CDR3 nucleotides are TGTGCCAGCAGCTACTCGACGGATCAGTACTTC.

This clone was seen a few times. V gene TRBV29-1 combines with J gene TRBJ1-1; 8 bases align to TRBD1. Germline CDR1 and CDR2: SQVTM and ANQGSEA. J was trimmed by 9 bases and V by 7 bases; bases with no gene match: 7. The CDR3 runs 11 residues. This chain's CDR3 is CSGGQGEQAFF. In DNA form, the CDR3 reads TGCAGCGGTGGACAGGGAGAGCAAGCTTTCTTT.

DNA of the CDR3: TGTGCCACCAGCAGAGATCGGGGGCTCCACGAGCAGTACTTC. This translates into CATSRDRGLHEQYF. The V gene is TRBV15, the J gene TRBJ2-7; D possibly uses TRBD1 or TRBD2 (6 bases each). The V end lost 0 bases, the J end lost 5 bases, and 11 bases lay between the germline ends. The germline CDR1 and CDR2 sequences are LNHNV and YYDKDF (reference sequence). The CDR3 has 14 amino acids. The variable domain in full, completed from reference TRBV15 and TRBJ2-7, reads DAMVIQNPRYQVTQFGKPVTLSCSQTLNHNVMYWYQQKSSQAPKLLFHYYDKDFNNEADTPDNFQSRRPNTSFCFLDIRSPGLGDTAMYLCATSRDRGLHEQYFGPGTRLTVT.

The CDR3 nucleotides read TGTGCCAGCAGCTTAGGCCCCGGTGGGGAAAGGTCCTACGAGCAGTACTTC. It yields the protein CASSLGPGGERSYEQYF. This chain connects TRBV7-2 to TRBJ2-7; unclear D gene. V lost 1 base and J lost 1, with 17 bases in between. The V gene's germline CDR1 is SGHTA and CDR2 FQGNSA. The CDR3 spans 17 residues.

This clone was picked up a small number of times. This chain connects TRBV2 to TRBJ1-1, with a weak D call TRBD1 (5 bases). V was pared by 6 bases and J by 5 bases, with 13 bases between. Germline CDR1 is SNHLY and CDR2 is FYNNEI. This CDR3 contains 13 residues. The CDR3, as DNA: TGTGCCAGCAGACGCGGGGGGGGAACTGAAGCTTTCTTT. It specifies CASRRGGGTEAFF.

The chain couples TRBV6-4 to TRBJ1-1, with D maybe TRBD1 (5 bases). CDR3 length equals 13 residues. Looked up from germline, CDR1 is MRHNA and CDR2 is SNTAGT. The ends were cut back, 7 bases at V and 4 bases at J, with 13 bases in the middle. CDR3: CASNQGGSTEAFF. The DNA for the CDR3 is TGTGCCAGCAATCAGGGTGGGAGCACTGAAGCTTTCTTT.

The chain has TRBV15 and TRBJ1-6, with D tentatively TRBD1 (5 bases). This CDR3 region has 13 residues. V lost 5 bases to trimming and J lost 8 bases, with 10 bases between them. From germline, CDR1 is LNHNV and CDR2 YYDKDF (reference sequence). The DNA of the CDR3 is TGTGCCACCAGCTTGCAGGGAGATTCACCCCTCCACTTT. It translates to CATSLQGDSPLHF.

This chain links TRBV6-1 with TRBJ2-7, with D perhaps matching TRBD1 (6 bases). Trimming removed 6 bases from V and 1 base from J, with 13 bases in between. Germline CDR1 and CDR2: MNHNS and SASEGT. This CDR3 is 14 amino acids long. In DNA form, the CDR3 reads TGTGCCAGCAGAAGGGCAGGGGATTCCTACGAGCAGTACTTC. Protein sequence: CASRRAGDSYEQYF.

The chain recombines TRBV30 with TRBJ1-4; a weak D match, TRBD1 (5 bases). The V end lost 2 bases, the J end lost 3 bases, and 19 bases lay between the germline ends. In germline, CDR1 is GTSNPN, CDR2 SVGIG (reference sequence). The CDR3 runs to 17 residues. The CDR3: CAWSSAGIMGPNEKLFF. In nucleotides, the CDR3 is TGTGCCTGGAGTAGCGCAGGGATTATGGGTCCTAATGAAAAACTGTTTTTT.

Regarding this clone: Since the CDR3 does not end with the conserved phenylalanine or tryptophan, this likely comes from a read error. The limits of the CDR3 on the DNA are not certain, so only TCRdb's listed CDR3 is given. The chain employs TRBV5-6 and TRBJ2-7; the DNA was not used to check the table's D call, TRBD2. The CDR3 extends over 12 residues, inclusive of both ends. Germline CDR1 SGHDT, CDR2 YYEEEE. CDR3 in amino acids: CASSLGGTSGSS.

This chain connects TRBV15 to TRBJ2-5; TRBD1 might be the D (5 bases). The CDR3 has 15 amino acids. Trimming shortened V by 0 bases and J by 1 base, and 9 bases separated the two germline ends. Germline CDR1 is LNHNV and CDR2 is YYDKDF (reference sequence). CDR3 protein: CATSRDLGPQETQYF. In DNA form, the CDR3 reads TGTGCCACCAGCAGAGATTTGGGGCCCCAAGAGACCCAGTACTTC.

CDR3 in amino acids: CAIEGRAYEQYF. The CDR3 DNA follows: TGTGCCATCGAGGGCAGGGCCTACGAGCAGTACTTC. The rearrangement links TRBV28 to TRBJ2-7; D is possibly TRBD1 or TRBD2 (5 bases each). CDR3 length: 12 amino acids. Trimming removed 10 bases from V and 2 bases from J, with 12 bases in between. Germline loops: CDR1 MDHEN, CDR2 SYDVKM.

The chain uses TRBV2 and TRBJ2-7; TRBD1 aligns across 7 bases. Germline-derived CDR1 and CDR2 are SNHLY and FYNNEI. With V trimmed by 7 bases and J by 4 bases, 10 bases remained unmatched. CDR3 length equals 14 residues. The CDR3 nucleotides are TGTGCCAGCATTCGGGACAGAGGTTCGTACGAGCAGTACTTC. Translated: CASIRDRGSYEQYF.

This clone was counted only a few times. The chain is built from TRBV28 and TRBJ2-6; maybe TRBD1 (5 bases). V lost 6 bases to trimming and J lost 0 bases, with 15 bases between them. The CDR3 spans 17 residues. Germline CDR1 MDHEN, CDR2 SYDVKM. In DNA, the CDR3 is TGTGCCAGCAGCCTCCAAGGGGCCGGCTCTGGGGCCAACGTCCTGACTTTC. It specifies CASSLQGAGSGANVLTF. Together with reference TRBV28 and TRBJ2-6, the CDR3 gives the full variable domain: DVKVTQSSRYLVKRTGEKVFLECVQDMDHENMFWYRQDPGLGLRLIYFSYDVKMKEKGDIPEGYSVSREKKERFSLILESASTNQTSMYLCASSLQGAGSGANVLTFGAGSRLTVL.

This rearrangement joins TRBV14 to TRBJ2-5; D may correspond to TRBD1 or TRBD2 (5 bases each). Germline V CDR1 and CDR2: SGHDN, FVKESK. Trimming left V 8 bases short and J 12 bases short, with 19 bases between. CDR3 size: 12 residues. This CDR3 is CASGALTGREYF. Written as DNA, the CDR3 is TGTGCCAGCGGCGCACTAACGGGACGGGAGTACTTC.

Here the CDR3 DNA reads TGTGCCATCAGTGATAGCGGGGGGCAATCCTACAATGAGCAGTTCTTC. This gives the protein CAISDSGGQSYNEQFF. The V and J genes are TRBV10-3 and TRBJ2-1; 10 bases align to TRBD2. This CDR3 has 16 amino acids. The germline V gene encodes CDR1 ENHRY and CDR2 SYGVKD. V lost 3 bases and J lost 1; bases outside the gene matches: 3.

The chain couples TRBV7-3 to TRBJ2-1; either TRBD1 or TRBD2 may fit D (5 bases each). CDR3 length: 12 residues. V was clipped by 2 bases and J by 10 bases, with 9 bases between them. Per the germline V gene, CDR1 is SGHTA and CDR2 is FQGTGA. CDR3 DNA sequence: TGTGCCAGCAGCTTAGGGGGACGGGAGCAGTTCTTC. Its protein product is CASSLGGREQFF. The variable domain in full, with the rest retrieved from reference TRBV7-3 and TRBJ2-1, is GAGVSQTPSNKVTEKGKYVELRCDPISGHTALYWYRQSLGQGPEFLIYFQGTGAADDSGLPNDRFFAVRPEGSVSTLKIQRTERGDSAVYLCASSLGGREQFFGPGTRLTVL.

This clone was seen more than once but under ten times. The chain combines TRBV7-9 with TRBJ1-2; TRBD1 might be the D (6 bases). This CDR3 has 17 amino acids. V lost 2 bases and J 2 bases, leaving 18 bases between the germline ends. CDR1 and CDR2 from the germline V gene are SEHNR and FQNEAQ (reference sequence). For the CDR3, the DNA is TGTGCCAGCAGCTTATTCCCGGTGTCTCAGGGGAACTATGGCTACACCTTC. As protein: CASSLFPVSQGNYGYTF.

This clone was seen once. This chain connects TRBV29-1 to TRBJ2-1; perhaps TRBD1 as D (5 bases). Germline V gene data show CDR1 as SQVTM and CDR2 as ANQGSEA. The CDR3 loop spans 14 amino acids. Trimming took off 3 bases at V and 1 base at J, with 10 bases between the two ends. For the CDR3, the DNA is TGCAGCGTTGAGGGCGGACAATCCTACAATGAGCAGTTCTTC. This encodes CSVEGGQSYNEQFF.

This rearrangement joins TRBV9 to TRBJ1-6; D may be TRBD1 (5 bases). CDR1 and CDR2 from the germline V gene are SGDLS and YYNGEE. V was clipped by 3 bases and J by 5 bases, with 18 bases between them. This CDR3 comprises 17 residues. In nucleotides, the CDR3 is TGTGCCAGCAGCGGCGGCTCTGGGGCAGCGGATAATTCACCCCTCCACTTT. Encoded protein: CASSGGSGAADNSPLHF.

The rearrangement joins TRBV28 to TRBJ2-3; 7 bases agree with TRBD2. Unmatched junction bases numbered 13, after V lost 5 bases and J lost 2 bases. Germline V lookup: CDR1 MDHEN, CDR2 SYDVKM. The CDR3 covers 17 residues. CDR3 coding DNA: TGTGCCAGCAGTCCCCACGTGGGTAGCGGGTACACAGATACGCAGTATTTT. Translation: CASSPHVGSGYTDTQYF.

The chain recombines TRBV7-6 with TRBJ2-5; possibly TRBD1 or TRBD2 for D (6 bases each). Trimming removed 8 bases at V and 6 bases at J, with 13 bases between. The CDR3 consists of 12 residues. From germline, CDR1 is SGHVS and CDR2 FNYEAQ. CDR3 loop: CASVGGGQTQYF. The CDR3 DNA is TGTGCCAGCGTGGGGGGCGGACAGACCCAGTACTTC.